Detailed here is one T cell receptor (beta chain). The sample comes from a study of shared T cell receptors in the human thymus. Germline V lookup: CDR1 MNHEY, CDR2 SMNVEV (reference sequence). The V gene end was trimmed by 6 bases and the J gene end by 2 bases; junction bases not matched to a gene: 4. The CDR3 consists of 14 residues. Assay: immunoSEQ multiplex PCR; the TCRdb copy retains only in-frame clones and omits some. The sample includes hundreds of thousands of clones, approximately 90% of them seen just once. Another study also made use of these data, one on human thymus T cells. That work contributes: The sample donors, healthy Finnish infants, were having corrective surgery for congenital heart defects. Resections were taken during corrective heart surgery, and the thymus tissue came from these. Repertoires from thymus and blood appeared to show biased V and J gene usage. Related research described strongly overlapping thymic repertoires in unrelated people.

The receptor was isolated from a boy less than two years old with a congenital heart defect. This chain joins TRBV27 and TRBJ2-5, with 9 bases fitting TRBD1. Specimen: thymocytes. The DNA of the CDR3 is TGTGCCAGCAGGGGACAGGGTAAACAAGAGACCCAGTACTTC. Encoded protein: CASRGQGKQETQYF.